These 10 T cell receptor beta chains were sequenced from one sample in a study of blood T cell repertoires in COVID-19. Only in-frame clones appear in the TCRdb table, and some are missing; sequencing was by immunoSEQ multiplex PCR. Altogether roughly 140,000 clones are present, 85% to 90% being singletons, with the ten largest covering roughly 15%. Material: peripheral blood. All receptors derive from a woman between 40 and 50 years old with acute or convalescent COVID-19.

The chain has TRBV24-1 and TRBJ2-5; 11 bases are a match to TRBD1. With 5 bases clipped from V and 4 bases from J, the junction kept 5 bases outside the gene matches. The CDR3 is made up of 15 amino acids. CDR1 KGHDR and CDR2 SFDVKD come from the germline V gene. CDR3 nucleotide sequence: TGTGCCACCAGTGTAGGGACAGGGGGAAGAGAGACCCAGTACTTC. Its protein product is CATSVGTGGRETQYF.

This clone was seen a single time. The rearrangement joins TRBV28 to TRBJ1-2; TRBD1 is a possible D gene (5 bases). The CDR3 runs 16 residues. CDR1 and CDR2 (germline): MDHEN, SYDVKM. Trimming pared 3 bases from V and 5 bases from J, leaving 19 bases between. CDR3 DNA: TGTGCCAGCAGTTTTCCCGGGGGATTATCAAGATATGGCTACACCTTC. This gives the protein CASSFPGGLSRYGYTF.

The V gene is TRBV4-1, the J gene TRBJ2-5, with D perhaps matching TRBD2 (6 bases). The CDR3 sequence is 16 residues long. Trimming took 6 bases from V and 5 from J, leaving 22 bases between them. Germline V lookup: CDR1 MGHRA, CDR2 YSYEKL. CDR3 residues: CASSQWGGINLETQYF. Written as DNA, the CDR3 is TGCGCCAGCAGTCAATGGGGCGGGATTAATCTCGAGACCCAGTACTTC.

The V gene is TRBV2, the J gene TRBJ2-4; TRBD2 agrees at 7 bases. Losses at the gene ends were 3 bases for V and 0 bases for J; bases not matched to a gene: 14. Per germline, CDR1 SNHLY and CDR2 FYNNEI. The CDR3 contains 19 residues. The CDR3 sequence is CASSEVASGTMLAKNIQYF. The DNA for the CDR3 is TGTGCCAGCAGTGAGGTGGCTAGCGGTACAATGCTAGCCAAAAACATTCAGTACTTC.

This sequence joins TRBV19 and TRBJ2-1, with 9 bases that match TRBD2. V trimming: 3 bases; J trimming: 2 bases; junction bases outside the gene matches: 2. This CDR3 is 15 amino acids long. Germline-derived CDR1 and CDR2 are LNHDA and SQIVND (reference sequence). CDR3 sequence reads: CASSIGGRAYNEQFF. CDR3 DNA sequence: TGTGCCAGTAGTATTGGCGGGAGGGCCTACAATGAGCAGTTCTTC.

V gene TRBV11-3 combines with J gene TRBJ2-1; 13 nucleotides agree with TRBD2. The V segment lost 4 bases and the J segment 10 bases; nucleotides outside the gene matches: 4. The CDR3 spans 14 residues. The germline V gene encodes CDR1 SGHNT and CDR2 YENEEA. The CDR3, as DNA: TGTGCCAGCAGCTCGGGACTAGCGGGATCCGAGCAGTTCTTC. The encoded protein is CASSSGLAGSEQFF.

This clone was found once. This chain uses TRBV18 with TRBJ2-2; TRBD1 agrees at 7 bases. The length of the CDR3 is 15 residues. Trimming took 8 bases from V and 2 from J; bases not matched to a gene: 8. The germline gives CDR1 KGHSH, CDR2 LQKENI. The CDR3 DNA reads TGTGCCAGCCGAGGACAGGATCTAAACACCGGGGAGCTGTTTTTT. It encodes CASRGQDLNTGELFF.

The V gene is TRBV18, the J gene TRBJ2-5, with TRBD2 identical over 7 bases. Germline trimming cut 3 bases from V and 0 bases from J; bases unmatched to any gene: 1. From germline, CDR1 is KGHSH and CDR2 LQKENI. CDR3 length equals 14 residues. The CDR3 loop reads CASSPGGYQETQYF. The CDR3 region has the DNA TGTGCCAGCTCACCGGGGGGGTACCAAGAGACCCAGTACTTC. Drawing the rest from reference TRBV18 and TRBJ2-5, the complete variable domain is NAGVMQNPRHLVRRRGQEARLRCSPMKGHSHVYWYRQLPEEGLKFMVYLQKENIIDESGMPKERFSAEFPKEGPSILRIQQVVRGDSAAYFCASSPGGYQETQYFGPGTRLLVL.

The chain couples TRBV5-1 to TRBJ2-2, with a possible D match to TRBD2 (6 bases). Deletions cut 4 bases from V and 6 bases from J, with 13 bases between. The CDR3 covers 14 residues. Per germline, CDR1 SGHRS and CDR2 YFSETQ. The CDR3 nucleotides are TGCGCCAGCAGCCCCGGGGGTCTGGCCGGGGAGCTGTTTTTT. It encodes CASSPGGLAGELFF.

The chain has TRBV4-1 and TRBJ2-1; 8 bases map to TRBD2. This CDR3 contains 16 residues. The V and J ends lost 0 bases and 10 bases, in that order; junction bases with no gene match: 11. The germline CDR1 and CDR2 sequences are MGHRA and YSYEKL. The CDR3 sequence is CASSQEVNGGAGEQFF. In DNA, the CDR3 is TGCGCCAGCAGCCAAGAAGTGAACGGGGGGGCAGGAGAGCAGTTCTTC.